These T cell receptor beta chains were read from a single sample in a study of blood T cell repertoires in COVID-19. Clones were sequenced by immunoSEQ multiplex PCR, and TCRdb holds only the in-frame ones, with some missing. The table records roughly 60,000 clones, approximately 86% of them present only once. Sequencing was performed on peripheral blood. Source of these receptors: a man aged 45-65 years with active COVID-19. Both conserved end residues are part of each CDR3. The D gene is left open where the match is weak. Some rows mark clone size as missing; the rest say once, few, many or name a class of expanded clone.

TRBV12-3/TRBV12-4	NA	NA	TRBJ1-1	TGTGCCAGCAGCCCGTCACATAACACTGAAGCTTTCTTT	CASSPSHNTEAFF
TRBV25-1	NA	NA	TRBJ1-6	TGTGCCAGCAGTGAATGGGGCAGGGGTTCGTCACCCCTCCACTTT	CASSEWGRGSSPLHF
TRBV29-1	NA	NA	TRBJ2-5	TGCAGCGTCCACCCGCCGGGGAGGGAGACCCAGTACTTC	CSVHPPGRETQYF
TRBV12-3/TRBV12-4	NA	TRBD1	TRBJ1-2	TGTGCCAGCAGCTCGACGGGACAGTATGGCTACACCTTC	CASSSTGQYGYTF
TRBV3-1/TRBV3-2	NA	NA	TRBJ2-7	TGTGCCAGCAGCCAAATATCTAGGGGGGAGCAGTACTTC	CASSQISRGEQYF
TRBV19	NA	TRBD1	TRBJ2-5	TGTGCCACCTCAACAGGGGGAGAGACCCAGTACTTC	CATSTGGETQYF
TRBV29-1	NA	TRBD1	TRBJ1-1	TGCAGCGTTGGCAGGGGGCGCCTCACTGAAGCTTTCTTT	CSVGRGRLTEAFF
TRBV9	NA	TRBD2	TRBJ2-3	TGTGCCAGCAGCGTAGCTCCTAGCGGACCCACAGATACGCAGTATTTT	CASSVAPSGPTDTQYF
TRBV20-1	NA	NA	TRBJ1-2	TGCAGTGCCCAAGAAGTCGGTGGCTACACCTTC	CSAQEVGGYTF
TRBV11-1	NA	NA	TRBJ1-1	TGTGCCAGCAGCCCCCCCGGGGGTTTGAACACTGAAGCTTTCTTT	CASSPPGGLNTEAFF
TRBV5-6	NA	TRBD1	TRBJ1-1	TGTGCCAGCAGCTTGGCCCCTCGGCCAGGGGGGACTGAAGCTTTCTTT	CASSLAPRPGGTEAFF
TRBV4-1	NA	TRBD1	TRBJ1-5	TGCGCCAGCAGCGACAGGGGATTAGGACAGCCCCAGCATTTT	CASSDRGLGQPQHF
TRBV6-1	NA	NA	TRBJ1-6	TGTGCCAGCAGTGAAGATCTAACAGGGTATTCACCCCTCCACTTT	CASSEDLTGYSPLHF
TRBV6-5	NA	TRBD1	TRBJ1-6	TGTGCCGGGCGACAGGGGAACGGATCACCCCTCCACTTT	CAGRQGNGSPLHF
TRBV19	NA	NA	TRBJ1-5	TGTGCCAGTAGTATGGATGGTAGGAGGAGCAATCAGCCCCAGCATTTT	CASSMDGRRSNQPQHF
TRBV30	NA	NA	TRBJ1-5	TGTGCCTGGAACAGGTTGAATCAGCCCCAGCATTTT	CAWNRLNQPQHF
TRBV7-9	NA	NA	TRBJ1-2	TGTGCCAGCAGCAAGGACACCGGCTACACCTTC	CASSKDTGYTF
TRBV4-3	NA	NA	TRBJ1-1	TGCGCCAGCAGCCAAAATCCGGGACTGCGGAACACTGAAGCTTTCTTT	CASSQNPGLRNTEAFF
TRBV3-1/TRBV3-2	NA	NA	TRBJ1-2	TGTGCCAGCAGCCAAGGGAAACCAGGGTTCGGTGGCTACACCTTC	CASSQGKPGFGGYTF
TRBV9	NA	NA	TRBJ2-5	TGTGCCAGCAGCGTAGAACAACAAGAGACCCAGTACTTC	CASSVEQQETQYF
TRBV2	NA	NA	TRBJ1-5	TGTGCCAGCAGTGGGATGACAGCTCAGCCCCAGCATTTT	CASSGMTAQPQHF
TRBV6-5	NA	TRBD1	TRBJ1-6	TGTGCCAGCAGGCTGGGACAGTCTAATTCACCCCTCCACTTT	CASRLGQSNSPLHF
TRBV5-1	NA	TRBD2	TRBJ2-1	TGCGCCAGCAGCAGCGGGACTACAAACAATGAGCAGTTCTTC	CASSSGTTNNEQFF
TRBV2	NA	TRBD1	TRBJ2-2	TGTGCCAGCAGTAACAGGGGAAACACCGGGGAGCTGTTTTTT	CASSNRGNTGELFF
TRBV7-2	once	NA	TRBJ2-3	TGTGCCAGCAGCTTCCAGGCCACAGATACGCAGTATTTT	CASSFQATDTQYF
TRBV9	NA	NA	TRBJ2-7	TGTGCCAGCAGCTCGTCCAGGGATCACGAGCAGTACTTC	CASSSSRDHEQYF
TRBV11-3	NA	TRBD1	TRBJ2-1	TGTGCCAGCAGCGGGACAGGGGGCTACAATGAGCAGTTCTTC	CASSGTGGYNEQFF
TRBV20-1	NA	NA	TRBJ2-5	TGCAGTGCCCACAGGGAAGAGACCCAGTACTTC	CSAHREETQYF
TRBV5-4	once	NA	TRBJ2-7	TGTGCCAGCAGCAAGGAATACGGGACCTACGAGCAGTACTTC	CASSKEYGTYEQYF
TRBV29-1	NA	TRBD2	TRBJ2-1	TGCAGCGTTGAGGATAGCGGGGGGCCGTTGGTTGGAAATGAGCAGTTCTTC	CSVEDSGGPLVGNEQFF
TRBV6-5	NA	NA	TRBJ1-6	TGTGCCAGCAGTTACTCCCCAGTTAATTCACCCCTCCACTTT	CASSYSPVNSPLHF
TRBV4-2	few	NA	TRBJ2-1	TGTGCCAGCAGCCACCCGTGGGCCGTATTTAGCGGACGAACTTACAATGAGCAGTTCTTC	CASSHPWAVFSGRTYNEQFF
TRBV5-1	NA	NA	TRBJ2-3	TGCGCCAGCAGCCAAGTTGGGCCTAGCACAGATACGCAGTATTTT	CASSQVGPSTDTQYF
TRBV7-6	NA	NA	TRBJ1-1	TGTGCCAGCAGCTCCACGGGAGGAGTGAACACTGAAGCTTTCTTT	CASSSTGGVNTEAFF
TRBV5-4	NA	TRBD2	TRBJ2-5	TGTGCCAGCAGCTCACAACTAGCGGGGGTACAGACCCAGTACTTC	CASSSQLAGVQTQYF
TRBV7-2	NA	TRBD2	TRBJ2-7	TGTGCCAGCAGCCGTAACGGGGGGAGCTCCTACGAGCAGTACTTC	CASSRNGGSSYEQYF
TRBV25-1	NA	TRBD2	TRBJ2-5	TGTGCCAGCAGGGTGGGGGGGGAGACCCAGTACTTC	CASRVGGETQYF
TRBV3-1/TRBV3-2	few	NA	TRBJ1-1	TGTGCCAGCAGCGGCGGGGGGGCCACTGAAGCTTTCTTT	CASSGGGATEAFF
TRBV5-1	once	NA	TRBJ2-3	TGCGCCAGCACTTCAGGGTTGGATACGCAGTATTTT	CASTSGLDTQYF
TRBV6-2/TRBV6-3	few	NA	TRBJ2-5	TGTGCCAGCACCCCCCTGCAACAGGGATTCGAAGAGACCCAGTACTTC	CASTPLQQGFEETQYF
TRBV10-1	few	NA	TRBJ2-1	TGCGCCAGGATGCTCGAGGTGTTGAATGAGCAGTTCTTC	CARMLEVLNEQFF
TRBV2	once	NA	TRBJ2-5	TGTGCCAGCAGTGAATCCCTTATCCAAGAGACCCAGTACTTC	CASSESLIQETQYF
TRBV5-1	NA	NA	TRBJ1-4	TGCGCCAGCAGGGGGGGGCCAGGGACCGAAAAACTGTTTTTT	CASRGGPGTEKLFF
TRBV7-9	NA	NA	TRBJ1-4	TGTGCCAGCAGCTTAGTGGTGACAGGCTTAAATGAAAAACTGTTTTTT	CASSLVVTGLNEKLFF
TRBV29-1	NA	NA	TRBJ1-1	TGCAGCGCGGCTGTCGGCACTGAAGCTTTCTTT	CSAAVGTEAFF
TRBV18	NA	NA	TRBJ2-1	TGTGCCAGCTCACCACCGACTTCCCGGGAAACTCAGTTCTTC	CASSPPTSRETQFF
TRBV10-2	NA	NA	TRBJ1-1	TGCGCCAGCAGTGACCCAGGGGTACCGAGCACTGAAGCTTTCTTT	CASSDPGVPSTEAFF
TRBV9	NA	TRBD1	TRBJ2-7	TGTGCCAGCAGCGGGACAGGAGGAATCTACGAGCAGTACTTC	CASSGTGGIYEQYF
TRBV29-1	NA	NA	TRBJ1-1	TGCAGCGTTGGGGAGACCAGCACTGAAGCTTTCTTT	CSVGETSTEAFF
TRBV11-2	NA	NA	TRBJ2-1	TGTGCCAGCAGCCACGGACTGGTCCCCTCCTACAATGAGCAGTTCTTC	CASSHGLVPSYNEQFF
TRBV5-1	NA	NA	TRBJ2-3	TGCGCCAGCAGCCCATCGGAGGGCACAGATACGCAGTATTTT	CASSPSEGTDTQYF
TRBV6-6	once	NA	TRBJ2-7	TGTGCCAGCAGATTACAGGTTTTATCCTACGAGCAGTACTTC	CASRLQVLSYEQYF
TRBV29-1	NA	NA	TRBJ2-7	TGCAGCGTTGCGAGCCAGCGAGGTTCCTACGAGCAGTACTTC	CSVASQRGSYEQYF
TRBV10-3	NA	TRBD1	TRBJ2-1	TGTGCCATCAGTGAGACCACAGGGGGCAATGAGCAGTTCTTC	CAISETTGGNEQFF
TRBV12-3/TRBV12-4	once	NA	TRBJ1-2	TGTGCCAGCAGTACAGGGACATTAGGGGGCTACACCTTC	CASSTGTLGGYTF